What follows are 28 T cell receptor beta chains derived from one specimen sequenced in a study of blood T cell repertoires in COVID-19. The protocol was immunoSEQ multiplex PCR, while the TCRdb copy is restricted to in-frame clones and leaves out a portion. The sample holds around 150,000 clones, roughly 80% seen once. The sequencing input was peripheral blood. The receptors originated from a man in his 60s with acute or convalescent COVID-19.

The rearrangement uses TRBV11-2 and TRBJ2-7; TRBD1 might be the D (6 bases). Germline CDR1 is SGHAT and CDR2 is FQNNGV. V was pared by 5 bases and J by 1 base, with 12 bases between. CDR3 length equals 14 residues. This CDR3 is CASSVPGQSYEQYF. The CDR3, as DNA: TGTGCCAGCAGCGTACCGGGACAATCCTACGAGCAGTACTTC.

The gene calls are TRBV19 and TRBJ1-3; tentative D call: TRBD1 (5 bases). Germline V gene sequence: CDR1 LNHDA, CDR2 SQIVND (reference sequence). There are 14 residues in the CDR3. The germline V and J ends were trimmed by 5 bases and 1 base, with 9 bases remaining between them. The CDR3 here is CASSSTGSGNTIYF. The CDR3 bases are TGTGCCAGTAGTTCTACAGGATCTGGAAACACCATATATTTT.

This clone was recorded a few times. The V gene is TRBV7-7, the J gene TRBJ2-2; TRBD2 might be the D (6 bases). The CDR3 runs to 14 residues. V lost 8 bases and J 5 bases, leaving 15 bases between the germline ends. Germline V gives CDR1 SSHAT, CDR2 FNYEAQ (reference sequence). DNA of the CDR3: TGTGCCAGCGGATCCGGGAGTCTAACCGGGGAGCTGTTTTTT. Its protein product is CASGSGSLTGELFF.

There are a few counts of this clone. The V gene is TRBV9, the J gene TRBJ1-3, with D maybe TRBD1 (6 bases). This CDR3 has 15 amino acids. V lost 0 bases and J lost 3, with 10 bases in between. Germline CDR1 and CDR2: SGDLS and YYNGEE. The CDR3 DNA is TGTGCCAGCAGCGTAGATGTAGGGGGTGGAAACACCATATATTTT. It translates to CASSVDVGGGNTIYF. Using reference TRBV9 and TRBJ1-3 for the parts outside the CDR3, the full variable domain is DSGVTQTPKHLITATGQRVTLRCSPRSGDLSVYWYQQSLDQGLQFLIQYYNGEERAKGNILERFSAQQFPDLHSELNLSSLELGDSALYFCASSVDVGGGNTIYFGEGSWLTVV.

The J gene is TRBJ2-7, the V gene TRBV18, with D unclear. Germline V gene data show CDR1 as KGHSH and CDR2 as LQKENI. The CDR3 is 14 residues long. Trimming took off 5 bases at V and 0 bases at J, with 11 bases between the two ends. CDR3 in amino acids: CASSAEISSYEQYF. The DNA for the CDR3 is TGTGCCAGCTCAGCCGAGATTAGCTCCTACGAGCAGTACTTC.

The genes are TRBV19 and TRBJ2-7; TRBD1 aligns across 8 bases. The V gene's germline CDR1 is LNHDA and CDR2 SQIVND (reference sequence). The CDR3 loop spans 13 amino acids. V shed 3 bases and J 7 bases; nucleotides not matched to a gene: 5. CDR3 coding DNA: TGTGCCAGTAGTATCAGGGGGCTAGGAGAGCAGTACTTC. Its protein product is CASSIRGLGEQYF.

CDR3 sequence: CATSDPAGVAFF. The CDR3 DNA reads as TGTGCCACCAGTGATCCGGCAGGGGTAGCTTTCTTT. This chain connects TRBV24-1 to TRBJ1-1; a weak D match, TRBD1 (6 bases). V lost 3 bases, J lost 10 bases, and 11 bases lay in between. The CDR3 has 12 residues. Germline V CDR1 and CDR2: KGHDR, SFDVKD.

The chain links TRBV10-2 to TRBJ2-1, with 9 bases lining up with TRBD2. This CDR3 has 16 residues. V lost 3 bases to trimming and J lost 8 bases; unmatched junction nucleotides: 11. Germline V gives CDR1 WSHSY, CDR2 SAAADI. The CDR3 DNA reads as TGCGCCAGCAGTGAATTGGGGCGGGGGGGCCCCCATGAGCAGTTCTTC. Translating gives CASSELGRGGPHEQFF.

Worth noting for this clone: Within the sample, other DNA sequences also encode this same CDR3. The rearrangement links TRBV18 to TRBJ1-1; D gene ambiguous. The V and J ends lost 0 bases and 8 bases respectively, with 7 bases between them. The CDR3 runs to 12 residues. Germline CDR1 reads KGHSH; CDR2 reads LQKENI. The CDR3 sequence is CASSPPGGEAFF. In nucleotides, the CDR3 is TGTGCCAGCTCACCACCAGGCGGAGAAGCTTTCTTT.

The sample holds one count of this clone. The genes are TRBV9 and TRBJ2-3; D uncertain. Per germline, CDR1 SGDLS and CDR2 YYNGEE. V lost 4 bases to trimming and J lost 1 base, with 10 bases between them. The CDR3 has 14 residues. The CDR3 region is CASSPSVGTDTQYF. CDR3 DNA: TGTGCCAGCAGCCCGAGTGTTGGCACAGATACGCAGTATTTT.

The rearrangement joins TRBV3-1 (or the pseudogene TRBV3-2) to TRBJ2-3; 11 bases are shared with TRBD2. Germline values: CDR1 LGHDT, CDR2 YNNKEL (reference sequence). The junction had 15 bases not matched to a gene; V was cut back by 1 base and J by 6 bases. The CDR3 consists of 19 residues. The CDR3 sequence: CASSQAFGLAGGPPDTQYF. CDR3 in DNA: TGTGCCAGCAGCCAAGCGTTTGGGCTAGCGGGGGGTCCTCCGGATACGCAGTATTTT.

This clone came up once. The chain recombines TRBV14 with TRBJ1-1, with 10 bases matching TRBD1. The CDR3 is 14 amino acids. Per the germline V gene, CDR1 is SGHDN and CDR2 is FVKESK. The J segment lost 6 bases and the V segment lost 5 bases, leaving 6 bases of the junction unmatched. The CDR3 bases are TGTGCCAGCAGCACTCGGGACAGGGGAGCTGAAGCTTTCTTT. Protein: CASSTRDRGAEAFF.

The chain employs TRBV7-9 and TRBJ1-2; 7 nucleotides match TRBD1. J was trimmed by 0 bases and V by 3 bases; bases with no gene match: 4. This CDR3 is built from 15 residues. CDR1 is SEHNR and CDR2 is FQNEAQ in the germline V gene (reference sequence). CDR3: CASSFRDSSNYGYTF. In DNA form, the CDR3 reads TGTGCCAGCAGCTTCCGGGACAGCTCTAACTATGGCTACACCTTC.

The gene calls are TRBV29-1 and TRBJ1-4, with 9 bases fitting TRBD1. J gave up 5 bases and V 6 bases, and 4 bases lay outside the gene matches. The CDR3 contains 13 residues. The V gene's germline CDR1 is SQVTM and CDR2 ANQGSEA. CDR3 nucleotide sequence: TGCAGCGTGGGGACAGGGTGGAATGAAAAACTGTTTTTT. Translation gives CSVGTGWNEKLFF.

CDR3 in DNA: TGTGCCACCAGTGACCGAGACAGGGAGACTAACTATGGCTACACCTTC. Translation: CATSDRDRETNYGYTF. The chain carries TRBV24-1 and TRBJ1-2; 7 bases are a match to TRBD1. This CDR3 has 16 amino acids. The V gene's germline CDR1 is KGHDR and CDR2 SFDVKD. V shed 4 bases, J shed 0 bases, and the junction held 7 bases outside the gene matches.

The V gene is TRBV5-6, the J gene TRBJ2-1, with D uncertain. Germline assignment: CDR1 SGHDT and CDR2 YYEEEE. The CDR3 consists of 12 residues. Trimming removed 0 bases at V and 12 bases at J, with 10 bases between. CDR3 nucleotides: TGTGCCAGCAGCTTGGATTTCTCGAGGCAGTTCTTC. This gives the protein CASSLDFSRQFF. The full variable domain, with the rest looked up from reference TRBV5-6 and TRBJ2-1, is DAGVTQSPTHLIKTRGQQVTLRCSPKSGHDTVSWYQQALGQGPQFIFQYYEEEERQRGNFPDRFSGHQFPNYSSELNVNALLLGDSALYLCASSLDFSRQFFGPGTRLTVL.

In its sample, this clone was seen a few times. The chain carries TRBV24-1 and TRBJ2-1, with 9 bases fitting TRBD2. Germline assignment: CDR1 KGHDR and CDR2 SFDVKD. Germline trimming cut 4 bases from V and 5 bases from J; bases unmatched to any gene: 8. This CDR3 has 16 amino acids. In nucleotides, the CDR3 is TGTGCCACCAGTGACCAATTATTAGCGGGGGACAATGAGCAGTTCTTC. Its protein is CATSDQLLAGDNEQFF.

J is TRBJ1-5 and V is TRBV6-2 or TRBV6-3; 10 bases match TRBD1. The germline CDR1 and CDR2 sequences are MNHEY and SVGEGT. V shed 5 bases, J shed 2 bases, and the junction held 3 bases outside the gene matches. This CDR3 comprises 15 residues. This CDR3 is CASSPGQGGNQPQHF. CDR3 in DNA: TGTGCCAGCAGTCCCGGACAGGGGGGCAATCAGCCCCAGCATTTT.

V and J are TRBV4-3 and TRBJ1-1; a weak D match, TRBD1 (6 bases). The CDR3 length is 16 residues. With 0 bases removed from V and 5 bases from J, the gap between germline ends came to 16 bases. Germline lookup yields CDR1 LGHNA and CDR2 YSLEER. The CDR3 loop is CASSQDSARGGTEAFF. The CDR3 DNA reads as TGCGCCAGCAGCCAAGATTCGGCAAGGGGGGGAACTGAAGCTTTCTTT.

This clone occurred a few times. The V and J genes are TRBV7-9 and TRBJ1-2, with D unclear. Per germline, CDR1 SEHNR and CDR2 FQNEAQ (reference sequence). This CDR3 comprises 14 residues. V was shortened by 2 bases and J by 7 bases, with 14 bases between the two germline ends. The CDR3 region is CASSLLARGGGYTF. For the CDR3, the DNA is TGTGCCAGCAGCTTACTAGCCAGAGGTGGTGGCTACACCTTC.

This CDR3 is CASSRTSGGALGELFF. CDR3 nucleotides: TGTGCCAGCAGCCGCACTAGCGGGGGGGCCCTCGGGGAGCTGTTTTTT. V usage is TRBV7-9 and J usage is TRBJ2-2, with TRBD2 matching over 13 bases. In germline, CDR1 is SEHNR, CDR2 FQNEAQ (reference sequence). The J segment lost 7 bases and the V segment lost 5 bases, leaving 7 bases of the junction unmatched. This CDR3 is 16 amino acids long. Together with reference TRBV7-9 and TRBJ2-2, the CDR3 gives the full variable domain: DTGVSQNPRHKITKRGQNVTFRCDPISEHNRLYWYRQTLGQGPEFLTYFQNEAQLEKSRLLSDRFSAERPKGSFSTLEIQRTEQGDSAMYLCASSRTSGGALGELFFGEGSRLTVL.

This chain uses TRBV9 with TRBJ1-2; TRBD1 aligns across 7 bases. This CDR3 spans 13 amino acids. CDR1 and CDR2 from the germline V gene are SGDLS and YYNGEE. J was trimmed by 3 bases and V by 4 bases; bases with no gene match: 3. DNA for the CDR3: TGTGCCAGCAGCTCAACAGGGGACTATGGCTACACCTTC. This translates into CASSSTGDYGYTF.

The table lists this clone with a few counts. The CDR3 DNA sequence: TGTGCCAGCTCACCCCTCGCGGGAAGTTACGAGCAGTACTTC. Protein sequence: CASSPLAGSYEQYF. The V call is TRBV18, the J call TRBJ2-7; a possible D gene is TRBD2 (6 bases). The CDR3 is 14 amino acids. CDR1 and CDR2 (germline): KGHSH, LQKENI. Trimming shortened V by 3 bases and J by 4 bases, and 13 bases separated the two germline ends.

The CDR3 nucleotides are TGTGCTAGTGGTTACAGGGGTGAGCAGTTCTTC. Translation gives CASGYRGEQFF. V is TRBV12-5 and J is TRBJ2-1, with 7 nucleotides matching TRBD1. CDR3 length: 11 amino acids. V trimming: 4 bases; J trimming: 9 bases; junction bases outside the gene matches: 0. The V gene's germline CDR1 is LGHNT and CDR2 FRNRAP.

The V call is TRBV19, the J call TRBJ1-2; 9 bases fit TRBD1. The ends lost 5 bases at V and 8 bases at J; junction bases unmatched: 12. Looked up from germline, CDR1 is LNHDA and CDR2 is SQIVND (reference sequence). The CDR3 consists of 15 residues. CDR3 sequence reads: CASSSRQGGSRGYTF. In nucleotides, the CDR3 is TGTGCCAGTAGTTCTCGACAGGGGGGGTCTCGGGGCTACACCTTC.

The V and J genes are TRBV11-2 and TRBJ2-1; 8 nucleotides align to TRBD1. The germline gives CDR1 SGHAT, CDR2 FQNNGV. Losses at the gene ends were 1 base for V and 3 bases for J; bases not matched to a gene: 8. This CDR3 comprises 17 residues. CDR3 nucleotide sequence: TGTGCCAGCAGCTTAGGATTCGACAGGGGCGTCTACAATGAGCAGTTCTTC. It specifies CASSLGFDRGVYNEQFF. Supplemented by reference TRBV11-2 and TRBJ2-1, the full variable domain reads EAGVAQSPRYKIIEKRQSVAFWCNPISGHATLYWYQQILGQGPKLLIQFQNNGVVDDSQLPKDRFSAERLKGVDSTLKIQPAKLEDSAVYLCASSLGFDRGVYNEQFFGPGTRLTVL.

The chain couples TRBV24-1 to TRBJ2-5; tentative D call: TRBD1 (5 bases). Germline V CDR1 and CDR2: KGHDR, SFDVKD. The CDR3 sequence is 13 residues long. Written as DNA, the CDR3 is TGTGCTACAAGCACAGGATACCAAGAGACCCAGTACTTC. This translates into CATSTGYQETQYF.

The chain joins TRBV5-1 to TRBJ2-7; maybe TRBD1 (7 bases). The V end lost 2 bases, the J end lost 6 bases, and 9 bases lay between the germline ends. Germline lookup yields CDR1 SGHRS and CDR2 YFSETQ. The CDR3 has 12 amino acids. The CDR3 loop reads CASSFQGGEQYF. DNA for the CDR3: TGCGCCAGCAGCTTTCAGGGGGGCGAGCAGTACTTC.